The clone carrying this T cell receptor beta chain was picked up many times. Using its own MiXCR run on the 5' RACE reads, TCRdb lists one record per CDR3 protein. The sample includes 200,000 to 300,000 distinct CDR3 sequences, 5.5% to 7% seen only once; the top ten take approximately 3.7%. The data stem from a study of identical twins. Germline values: CDR1 ENHRY, CDR2 SYGVKD. The J segment lost 5 bases and the V segment lost 10 bases, leaving 9 bases of the junction unmatched. CDR3 size: 14 residues. These data are also associated with another study on yellow fever vaccine responses in identical twins.

This receptor was obtained from a woman younger than 35 in good health. V gene TRBV10-3 combines with J gene TRBJ2-2, with 8 bases that match TRBD2. Sequenced: memory (CD45RO+) T cells sorted from blood. The CDR3 coding sequence is TGTGCCACCGAGGACCAGCGGGGGACCGGGGAGCTGTTTTTT. Translating gives CATEDQRGTGELFF.